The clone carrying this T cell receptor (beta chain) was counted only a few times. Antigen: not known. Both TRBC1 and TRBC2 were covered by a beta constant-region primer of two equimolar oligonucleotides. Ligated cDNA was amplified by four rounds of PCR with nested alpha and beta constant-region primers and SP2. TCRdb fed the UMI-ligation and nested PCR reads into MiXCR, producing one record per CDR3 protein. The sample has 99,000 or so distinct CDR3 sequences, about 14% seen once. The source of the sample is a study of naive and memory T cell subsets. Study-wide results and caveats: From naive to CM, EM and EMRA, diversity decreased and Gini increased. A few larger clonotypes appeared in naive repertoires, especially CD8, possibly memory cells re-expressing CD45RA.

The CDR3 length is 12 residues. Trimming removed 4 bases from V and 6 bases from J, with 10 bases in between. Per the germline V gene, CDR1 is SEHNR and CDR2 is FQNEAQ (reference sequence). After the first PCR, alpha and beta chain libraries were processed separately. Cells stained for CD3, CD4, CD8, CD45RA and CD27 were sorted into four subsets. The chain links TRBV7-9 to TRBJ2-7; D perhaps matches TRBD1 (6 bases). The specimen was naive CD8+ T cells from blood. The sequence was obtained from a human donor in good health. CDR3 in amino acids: CASSSGQPEQYF. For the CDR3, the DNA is TGTGCCAGCAGCTCCGGACAGCCCGAGCAGTACTTC.